This T cell receptor beta chain comes out of a study of shared clonotypes between healthy human individuals. Germline V gene data show CDR1 as SEHNR and CDR2 as FQNEAQ (reference sequence). V was cut by 6 bases and J by 7 bases, with 10 bases left in between. The CDR3 is 12 residues long. CD45RO-negative CD8 cells positively selected for CCR7 made up the naive population, which excluded terminally differentiated effector memory CD45RA+ cells. Genomic DNA of every subset was divided equally among multiple immunoSEQ plates. Measured with immunoSEQ multiplex PCR; TCRdb has only the in-frame clones, and not every one. Among approximately 840,000 clones listed, 96% were seen once.

The chain joins TRBV7-9 to TRBJ1-5, with D hard to call. The receptor was derived from a man aged 25-45 years in good health. Specimen: naive CD8+ T cells sorted from blood. The CDR3 nucleotides read TGTGCCAGCAGAAAAGGGAGACAGCCCCAGCATTTT. This encodes CASRKGRQPQHF.